The clone carrying this T cell receptor beta chain was picked up one time. This entry is derived from a study of blood T cell repertoires in COVID-19. Clones were read by immunoSEQ multiplex PCR, and TCRdb kept only the in-frame ones, dropping some. The table records tens of thousands of clones, over 75% of them present only once. Trimming stripped 3 bases from V and 3 bases from J, with 8 bases between. Looked up from germline, CDR1 is MNHEY and CDR2 is SVGAGI. The CDR3 loop spans 13 amino acids. The chain carries TRBV6-5 and TRBJ2-5; D unresolved. The receptor's source is a man aged 55-75 years with active or convalescent COVID-19. Sequenced: peripheral blood. In DNA form, the CDR3 reads TGTGCCAGCAGTTATGACACCGAAGAGACCCAGTACTTC. Residues: CASSYDTEETQYF.